This record concerns one T cell receptor beta chain sequence. This entry is derived from a study of long-term antiretroviral therapy in people with HIV. This CDR3 has 15 amino acids. J gave up 5 bases and V 6 bases, and 8 bases lay outside the gene matches. CDR1 and CDR2 from the germline V gene are SNHLY and FYNNEI. Researchers report immunoSEQ v3.0 was run at survey level. Clones were read by immunoSEQ multiplex PCR, and TCRdb kept only the in-frame ones, dropping some. The data hold about 28,000 clones, with roughly 83% observed a single time. Here the sequenced sample was unsorted PBMCs, taken about 2.7 years after starting antiretroviral therapy. The rearrangement links TRBV2 to TRBJ2-2; TRBD1 matches 8 bases. This TCR derives from a young man with HIV. This chain's CDR3 is CASRTGAGGTGELFF. CDR3 DNA: TGTGCCAGCAGGACAGGGGCTGGAGGAACCGGGGAGCTGTTTTTT.